These 10 T cell receptor beta chains were sequenced from one sample in a study of blood T cell repertoires in COVID-19. Produced via immunoSEQ multiplex PCR; TCRdb's table is partial and in-frame only. The sample includes about 140,000 clones, about four fifths seen only once; the top ten take 4.5% to 7%. The sequencing sample was made of PBMCs or T cells enriched from blood (not recorded which). These receptors were taken from a man between 40 and 49 years old with acute COVID-19.

The chain employs TRBV2 and TRBJ1-2, with TRBD1 matching 7 bases. V lost 6 bases to trimming and J lost 0 bases; unmatched junction nucleotides: 7. Germline CDR1 SNHLY, CDR2 FYNNEI. The CDR3 extends over 15 amino acids. The CDR3 spells CASRPGTAANYGYTF. In DNA form, the CDR3 reads TGTGCCAGCAGGCCTGGGACAGCAGCTAACTATGGCTACACCTTC.

The chain uses TRBV30 and TRBJ2-4; a weak D match, TRBD1 (6 bases). CDR1 is GTSNPN, CDR2 SVGIG, per germline (reference sequence). Trimming cost V 5 bases and J 1 base, with 21 bases left between them. The CDR3 is 17 residues long. CDR3 residues: CAWPRAGERVAKNIQYF. CDR3 DNA: TGTGCCTGGCCGCGGGCAGGGGAAAGGGTTGCCAAAAACATTCAGTACTTC.

The chain carries TRBV4-1 and TRBJ2-7; TRBD1 agrees at 8 bases. With V trimmed by 1 base and J by 4 bases, 6 bases remained unmatched. Germline V lookup: CDR1 MGHRA, CDR2 YSYEKL. The CDR3 covers 15 residues. CDR3 region: CASSQGQGPLYEQYF. CDR3 nucleotide sequence: TGCGCCAGCAGCCAAGGACAGGGGCCCCTTTACGAGCAGTACTTC.

V is TRBV3-1 (or the pseudogene TRBV3-2) and J is TRBJ2-7, with D perhaps TRBD1 (5 bases). The CDR3 is 14 amino acids. V lost 0 bases and J 9 bases, leaving 15 bases between the germline ends. Per the germline V gene, CDR1 is LGHDT and CDR2 is YNNKEL (reference sequence). The CDR3 sequence: CASSQDYAGRPQYF. The CDR3 DNA reads as TGTGCCAGCAGCCAAGATTATGCAGGGCGACCGCAGTACTTC.

The rearrangement uses TRBV24-1 and TRBJ2-3, with no clear D. The CDR3 extends over 13 amino acids. V was clipped by 7 bases and J by 1 base, with 8 bases between them. In germline, CDR1 is KGHDR, CDR2 SFDVKD. CDR3 sequence reads: CATRATGTDTQYF. CDR3 nucleotides: TGTGCCACCAGGGCTACAGGCACAGATACGCAGTATTTT.

This clone was seen more than once but under ten times. This chain links TRBV11-2 with TRBJ2-7, with 7 bases aligning to TRBD1. The CDR3 contains 14 residues. Germline V gives CDR1 SGHAT, CDR2 FQNNGV. J was trimmed by 1 base and V by 5 bases; bases with no gene match: 5. CDR3: CASSPTTGSYEQYF. CDR3 DNA sequence: TGTGCCAGCAGCCCCACGACAGGGTCCTACGAGCAGTACTTC.

The J gene is TRBJ2-1, the V gene TRBV7-2; the match to TRBD2 covers 10 bases. Germline CDR1 reads SGHTA; CDR2 reads FQGNSA. The V gene end was trimmed by 0 bases and the J gene end by 5 bases; junction bases not matched to a gene: 4. This CDR3 is 16 amino acids long. CDR3 sequence (DNA): TGTGCCAGCAGCTTAGCCAGAGCGGGGGGGCACAATGAGCAGTTCTTC. Translating gives CASSLARAGGHNEQFF.

This clone showed up just once. V is TRBV7-6 and J is TRBJ2-2; 11 positions match TRBD2. This CDR3 is built from 18 residues. Germline V gives CDR1 SGHVS, CDR2 FNYEAQ. Trimming removed 1 base from V and 0 bases from J; junction bases left unmatched: 4. The CDR3 loop is CASSLVLAGESNTGELFF. CDR3 bases: TGTGCCAGCAGCTTAGTACTAGCGGGAGAGTCGAACACCGGGGAGCTGTTTTTT.

The CDR3 nucleotides read TGTGCCAGCAGCTTGGGCACGAACCGGGATACGCAAGAGACCCAGTACTTC. Translation gives CASSLGTNRDTQETQYF. V usage is TRBV5-4 and J usage is TRBJ2-5; maybe TRBD2 (5 bases). Germline assignment: CDR1 SGHNT and CDR2 YYREEE (reference sequence). Trimming left V 0 bases short and J 2 bases short, with 17 bases between. This CDR3 has 17 residues.

This rearrangement joins TRBV4-3 to TRBJ2-3, with D possibly TRBD2 on 6 matching bases. V lost 1 base and J lost 2, with 16 bases in between. This CDR3 has 17 residues. Germline V gene data show CDR1 as LGHNA and CDR2 as YSLEER. The CDR3 here is CASSQGPPDYYTDTQYF. The CDR3 DNA follows: TGCGCCAGCAGCCAAGGTCCCCCGGACTACTACACAGATACGCAGTATTTT.